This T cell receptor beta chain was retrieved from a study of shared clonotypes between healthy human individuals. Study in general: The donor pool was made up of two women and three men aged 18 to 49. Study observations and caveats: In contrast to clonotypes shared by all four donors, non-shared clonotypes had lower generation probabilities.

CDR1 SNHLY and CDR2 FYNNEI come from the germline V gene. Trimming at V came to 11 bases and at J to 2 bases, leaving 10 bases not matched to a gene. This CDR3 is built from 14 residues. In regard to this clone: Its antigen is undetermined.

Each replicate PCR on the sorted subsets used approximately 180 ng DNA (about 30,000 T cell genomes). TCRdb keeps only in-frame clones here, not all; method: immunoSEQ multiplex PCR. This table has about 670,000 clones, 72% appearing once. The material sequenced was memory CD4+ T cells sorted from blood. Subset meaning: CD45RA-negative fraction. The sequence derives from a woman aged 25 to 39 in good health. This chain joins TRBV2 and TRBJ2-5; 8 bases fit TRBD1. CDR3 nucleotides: TGTGCCGGTAGACAGGGGTCAGGGCAAGAGACCCAGTACTTC. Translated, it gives CAGRQGSGQETQYF.